This T cell receptor beta chain derives from a study of radiotherapy plus CTLA-4 blockade in lung cancer. About the study: Disease control reached approximately 29%, with objective responses in 15% to 20%. The study's findings and limits: In blood, TCR clones derived from the tumor expanded after radiotherapy plus ipilimumab. In blood, early T cell clone dynamics reportedly predicted response best, together with interferon-beta.

As for this clone: The antigen is unknown.

V trimming: 6 bases; J trimming: 0 bases; junction bases outside the gene matches: 13. Germline CDR1 MDHEN, CDR2 SYDVKM. The CDR3 is made up of 17 amino acids. The protocol was immunoSEQ multiplex PCR, while the TCRdb copy is restricted to in-frame clones and leaves out a portion. The sample gives roughly 97,000 clones, approximately 74% of which show up once; roughly 3.1% is in the top ten. Ipilimumab-mediated CTLA-4 blockade plus focal radiation was given to patients having chemo-refractory metastatic non-small-cell lung cancer. This sequence joins TRBV28 and TRBJ1-1, with 7 bases lining up with TRBD1. The sample was peripheral blood, taken from a patient treated with radiotherapy plus ipilimumab. This receptor was obtained from a human donor with non-small cell lung cancer who had a partial response to radiotherapy plus ipilimumab. Some clones in this sample may be carry-over from other donors' samples. The CDR3 nucleotides are TGTGCCAGCAGATCCACCGGGGACAGATATATGAACACTGAAGCTTTCTTT. Its translation is CASRSTGDRYMNTEAFF.